These 12 T cell receptor beta chains share one sample of origin, sequenced in a study of blood T cell repertoires in COVID-19. The repertoire was sequenced with immunoSEQ multiplex PCR; TCRdb's copy has only in-frame clones and lacks some. The table lists about 210,000 clones, approximately 84% of them singletons. The specimen was peripheral blood. The receptors were sampled from a woman between 50 and 59 years old with active or convalescent COVID-19.

This sequence joins TRBV28 and TRBJ2-1, with 8 bases identical to TRBD2. This CDR3 comprises 17 residues. Germline CDR1 reads MDHEN; CDR2 reads SYDVKM. The V gene end was trimmed by 6 bases and the J gene end by 8 bases; junction bases not matched to a gene: 18. CDR3 residues: CASRPPGVAGKIDEQFF. The CDR3 DNA sequence: TGTGCCAGCAGACCCCCCGGGGTAGCGGGGAAGATTGATGAGCAGTTCTTC.

The CDR3 bases are TGTGCCAGCAGCTTGGCGGGGGGTAGCTATGGCTACACCTTC. Translated, it gives CASSLAGGSYGYTF. The chain uses TRBV5-6 and TRBJ1-2; a possible D gene is TRBD1 (5 bases). CDR1 is SGHDT and CDR2 is YYEEEE in the germline V gene. Trimming stripped 0 bases from V and 4 bases from J, with 10 bases between. The CDR3 totals 14 residues.

V gene TRBV7-2 combines with J gene TRBJ1-5; D is unclear. CDR3 length equals 14 residues. Per germline, CDR1 SGHTA and CDR2 FQGNSA. Between the trimmed V and J ends, which lost 1 base and 8 bases, there was a span of 12 bases. Here the CDR3 reads CASSLGSTSEPQHF. The CDR3 DNA follows: TGTGCCAGCAGCTTAGGTAGCACCTCGGAGCCCCAGCATTTT. The full variable domain, rest sourced from reference TRBV7-2 and TRBJ1-5, is GAGVSQSPSNKVTEKGKDVELRCDPISGHTALYWYRQSLGQGLEFLIYFQGNSAPDKSGLPSDRFSAERTGGSVSTLTIQRTQQEDSAVYLCASSLGSTSEPQHFGDGTRLSIL.

The gene calls are TRBV5-4 and TRBJ2-4; weak D call: TRBD2 (5 bases). The CDR3 totals 13 residues. The germline gives CDR1 SGHNT, CDR2 YYREEE (reference sequence). V was clipped by 4 bases and J by 12 bases, with 17 bases between them. The chain's CDR3 is CASSPSPEAPQYF. In DNA form, the CDR3 reads TGTGCCAGCAGCCCCTCTCCGGAGGCTCCTCAGTACTTC.

The chain joins TRBV18 to TRBJ2-3; D uncertain. This CDR3 spans 12 amino acids. Per the germline V gene, CDR1 is KGHSH and CDR2 is LQKENI. V lost 6 bases, J lost 6 bases, and 10 bases lay in between. In DNA form, the CDR3 reads TGTGCCAGCTCCTCCCTCGGGGATACGCAGTATTTT. This codes for CASSSLGDTQYF. The full variable domain, with the rest looked up from reference TRBV18 and TRBJ2-3, is NAGVMQNPRHLVRRRGQEARLRCSPMKGHSHVYWYRQLPEEGLKFMVYLQKENIIDESGMPKERFSAEFPKEGPSILRIQQVVRGDSAAYFCASSSLGDTQYFGPGTRLTVL.

The chain uses TRBV18 and TRBJ2-2; D perhaps matches TRBD1 (6 bases). This CDR3 has 14 amino acids. Per germline, CDR1 KGHSH and CDR2 LQKENI. Trimming pared 5 bases from V and 6 bases from J, leaving 13 bases between. CDR3 sequence reads: CASSIRTVAGELFF. CDR3 in DNA: TGTGCCAGCTCAATACGGACAGTTGCCGGGGAGCTGTTTTTT.

The V gene is TRBV5-1, the J gene TRBJ1-2; D might be TRBD1 (5 bases). V was clipped by 4 bases and J by 5 bases, with 15 bases between them. The CDR3 is 14 residues long. The germline V gene encodes CDR1 SGHRS and CDR2 YFSETQ. CDR3 in DNA: TGCGCCAGCAGCCCCTCGGGGGTGGGGTATGGCTACACCTTC. It is translated as CASSPSGVGYGYTF.

The V call is TRBV9, the J call TRBJ2-3, with 8 bases matching TRBD1. CDR1 is SGDLS, CDR2 YYNGEE, per germline. Trimming removed 3 bases from V and 3 bases from J; junction bases left unmatched: 6. CDR3 length equals 15 residues. The CDR3 sequence is CASSEPDRGTDTQYF. The CDR3 coding sequence is TGTGCCAGCAGCGAGCCCGACAGGGGTACAGATACGCAGTATTTT.

The rearrangement joins TRBV5-5 to TRBJ2-7; 8 nucleotides align to TRBD2. Germline V gene data show CDR1 as SGHKS and CDR2 as YYEKEE (reference sequence). The V segment lost 4 bases and the J segment 3 bases; nucleotides outside the gene matches: 6. CDR3 length: 14 amino acids. The CDR3 DNA is TGTGCCAGCAGCATGCAGGCGGGAGGCTACGAGCAGTACTTC. Translation gives CASSMQAGGYEQYF.

V usage is TRBV28 and J usage is TRBJ1-2; tentatively, D is TRBD1 (6 bases). The V and J ends lost 5 bases and 3 bases respectively, with 13 bases between them. There are 14 residues in the CDR3. Germline V CDR1 and CDR2: MDHEN, SYDVKM. CDR3 sequence (DNA): TGTGCCAGCAGTGGCAGGGGCGCGGACTATGGCTACACCTTC. It yields the protein CASSGRGADYGYTF.

The V call is TRBV7-2, the J call TRBJ2-1; maybe TRBD2 (6 bases). V gave up 3 bases and J gave up 0 bases, with 9 bases separating them. The CDR3 is made up of 15 amino acids. Per the germline V gene, CDR1 is SGHTA and CDR2 is FQGNSA. For the CDR3, the DNA is TGTGCCAGCAGCTTGGGGGGACCCTCCTACAATGAGCAGTTCTTC. Translating gives CASSLGGPSYNEQFF.

This chain joins TRBV10-1 and TRBJ1-1, with D perhaps TRBD1 (6 bases). The CDR3 contains 12 residues. Per the germline V gene, CDR1 is WNHNN and CDR2 is SYGVQD (reference sequence). The DNA for the CDR3 is TGCGTCCTCCAGGGGTTGAACACTGAAGCTTTCTTT. The encoded protein is CVLQGLNTEAFF.